This T cell receptor (beta chain) was sequenced for a study of cytomegalovirus exposure and HLA in healthy donors. The CDR3 sequence is 14 residues long. V was clipped by 10 bases and J by 4 bases, with 19 bases between them. Germline V lookup: CDR1 MNHNS, CDR2 SASEGT. All the people who gave samples were healthy bone marrow donors. Donors had nominal health at sampling but likely had unrecorded immune exposures. Primers for the PCR totalled 60 Vbeta and 13 Jbeta. Sequencing used immunoSEQ multiplex PCR; TCRdb keeps in-frame clones, though not all of them. The data include tens of thousands of clones; the top ten clones carry 4.5% to 6.5%.

The chain is built from TRBV6-1 and TRBJ1-2; perhaps TRBD1 as D (5 bases). This clonotype was obtained from a woman aged 40 to 49 in good health and CMV-seropositive. Material for sequencing was PBMCs. This chain's CDR3 is CAIIEPGLTYGYTF. CDR3 DNA: TGTGCCATCATCGAGCCGGGACTGACCTATGGCTACACCTTC.